Listed below are T cell receptor beta chains from one sample, sequenced in a study of blood T cells in healthy people across ages. One entry per CDR3 protein, called by TCRdb with MiXCR from the 5' RACE reads. This sample has around 580,000 distinct CDR3 sequences, with less than 60% found just once. The specimen sequenced was blood. Receptors were obtained from an elderly man in good health. Each CDR3 is given with its conserved first and last residue. The order of the fields is D gene, V gene, clone size, J gene, CDR3 protein, CDR3 DNA. D genes are given only for firm matches. Clone size is not always given. Where it is, it says once, few, many or a class for expanded clones.

NA,TRBV10-1,NA,TRBJ2-3,CASSESGKTGTQSTDTQYF,TGCGCCAGCAGTGAGTCGGGGAAAACCGGGACCCAGAGCACAGATACGCAGTATTTT
NA,TRBV7-9,NA,TRBJ1-2,CASSLDRSYTF,TGTGCCAGCAGCTTAGACAGATCCTACACCTTC
NA,TRBV12-3/TRBV12-4,NA,TRBJ2-2,CASSRGINTGELFF,TGTGCCAGCAGTCGGGGGATAAACACCGGGGAGCTGTTTTTT
NA,TRBV10-3,NA,TRBJ2-3,CAISVTGRIAGDTQYF,TGTGCCATCAGTGTTACAGGACGAATAGCTGGAGATACGCAGTATTTT
TRBD1,TRBV20-1,few,TRBJ2-3,CSAPDRGFTDTQYF,TGCAGTGCGCCGGACAGGGGTTTCACAGATACGCAGTATTTT
TRBD2,TRBV4-3,NA,TRBJ2-5,CVSSPRLAGGPLLETQYF,TGCGTCAGCAGCCCAAGACTAGCGGGGGGCCCCCTTTTAGAGACCCAGTACTTC
NA,TRBV7-9,NA,TRBJ1-1,CASSWESDTEAFF,TGTGCCAGCAGCTGGGAATCGGACACTGAAGCTTTCTTT
TRBD2,TRBV3-1,NA,TRBJ2-1,CASTLIAGAPYNEQFF,TGTGCCAGCACACTCATAGCGGGAGCCCCTTACAATGAGCAGTTCTTC
NA,TRBV15,once,TRBJ1-3,CATSRNRNTIYF,TGTGCCACCAGCAGGAACAGAAACACCATATATTTT
TRBD2,TRBV20-1,NA,TRBJ2-1,CSAPAGLAYNEQFF,TGCAGTGCCCCCGCGGGACTAGCTTACAATGAGCAGTTCTTC
NA,TRBV7-2,NA,TRBJ2-1,CASSPEGAGGYNEQFF,TGTGCCAGCAGCCCCGAGGGGGCGGGGGGCTACAATGAGCAGTTCTTC
NA,TRBV4-3,NA,TRBJ2-5,CASSQELQGQETQYF,TGCGCCAGCAGCCAAGAGTTGCAGGGTCAAGAGACCCAGTACTTC
NA,TRBV29-1,few,TRBJ2-1,CSVDGPSSYNEQFF,TGCAGCGTTGATGGACCGAGCTCCTACAATGAGCAGTTCTTC
TRBD1,TRBV5-1,NA,TRBJ1-2,CASSSGTAVNYGYTF,TGCGCCAGCAGCTCCGGGACAGCCGTAAACTATGGCTACACCTTC
NA,TRBV19,NA,TRBJ2-7,CASSIGAGRSYEQYF,TGTGCCAGTAGTATAGGGGCGGGACGATCCTACGAGCAGTACTTC
TRBD1,TRBV6-6,many,TRBJ1-1,CASNLGQGGAFF,TGTGCCAGCAATTTGGGACAGGGTGGTGCTTTCTTT
NA,TRBV4-2,NA,TRBJ1-2,CASSQDRGSIASYTF,TGTGCCAGCAGCCAAGATCGGGGCAGCATCGCCAGCTACACCTTC
NA,TRBV20-1,NA,TRBJ2-5,CSSRAMTRIGETQYF,TGCAGTAGCAGAGCTATGACTAGGATTGGAGAGACCCAGTACTTC
TRBD1,TRBV20-1,few,TRBJ2-7,CSANDRGAVSSYEQYF,TGCAGTGCTAACGACAGGGGGGCGGTCAGCTCCTACGAGCAGTACTTC
NA,TRBV2,NA,TRBJ2-1,CASTRRSGYNEQFF,TGTGCCAGCACCAGACGATCCGGGTACAATGAGCAGTTCTTC
NA,TRBV14,NA,TRBJ2-5,CASSQDWGSETQYF,TGTGCCAGCAGCCAAGATTGGGGGAGTGAGACCCAGTACTTC
TRBD1,TRBV4-3,NA,TRBJ1-6,CASSQEVAGGRSPLHF,TGCGCCAGCAGCCAAGAGGTAGCAGGGGGACGCTCACCCCTCCACTTT
TRBD2,TRBV4-2,NA,TRBJ2-3,CASSSSGVTDTQYF,TGTGCCAGCAGCTCTAGCGGGGTCACAGATACGCAGTATTTT
TRBD1,TRBV19,NA,TRBJ2-7,CASSMGDRGYEQYF,TGTGCCAGTAGTATGGGAGACAGGGGTTACGAGCAGTACTTC
NA,TRBV15,NA,TRBJ2-1,CATSSLGGHGNEQFF,TGTGCCACCAGCAGCCTCGGGGGGCACGGCAATGAGCAGTTCTTC
TRBD1,TRBV7-2,NA,TRBJ1-1,CASSLIQGVAEAFF,TGTGCCAGCAGCTTGATACAGGGGGTTGCGGAAGCTTTCTTT
NA,TRBV7-3,few,TRBJ2-3,CASSLSGQNTDTQYF,TGTGCCAGCAGCTTGTCGGGACAAAACACAGATACGCAGTATTTT
NA,TRBV6-6,many,TRBJ1-1,CASFTPVGDTEAFF,TGTGCCAGCTTTACCCCTGTAGGGGACACTGAAGCTTTCTTT
TRBD1,TRBV7-9,few,TRBJ1-4,CASSLVGDSKGEKLFF,TGTGCCAGCAGCTTAGTAGGGGACAGCAAAGGTGAAAAACTGTTTTTT
TRBD1,TRBV5-1,NA,TRBJ1-6,CASTQGGLNSPLHF,TGCGCCAGCACCCAGGGGGGATTGAATTCACCCCTCCACTTT